The 27 T cell receptor beta chains presented below share a single source sample, sequenced in a study of shared clonotypes between healthy human individuals. Assay: immunoSEQ multiplex PCR; the TCRdb copy retains only in-frame clones and omits some. The table has some 630,000 clones, approximately 96% seen once; the top ten hold roughly 0.12%. CD45RO-negative CD8 cells positively selected for CCR7 made up the naive population, which excluded terminally differentiated effector memory CD45RA+ cells. The sequenced sample consisted of naive CD8+ T cells sorted from blood. The source is a woman younger than 45 in good health.

This chain uses TRBV6-1 with TRBJ1-5, with 7 bases aligning to TRBD1. Trimming cost V 1 base and J 5 bases; bases outside gene matches: 5. In germline, CDR1 is MNHNS, CDR2 SASEGT. The CDR3 length is 15 residues. CDR3 sequence reads: CASSEVTGSYQPQHF. DNA for the CDR3: TGTGCCAGCAGTGAAGTGACAGGGTCTTATCAGCCCCAGCATTTT.

The V call is TRBV11-1, the J call TRBJ2-7; no firm D call. V was pared by 2 bases and J by 5 bases, with 16 bases between. Germline-derived CDR1 and CDR2 are SGHAT and FQDESV (reference sequence). The CDR3 runs to 15 residues. CDR3 region: CASSLLSWASHEQYF. CDR3 DNA: TGTGCCAGCAGCTTACTTTCGTGGGCATCCCACGAGCAGTACTTC.

The CDR3 DNA follows: TGTGCCAGCAGACGACAGGGGGGTCCTCATCAGCCCCAGCATTTT. It is translated as CASRRQGGPHQPQHF. The chain carries TRBV28 and TRBJ1-5; 9 positions match TRBD1. The V gene end was trimmed by 6 bases and the J gene end by 5 bases; junction bases not matched to a gene: 8. Germline V lookup: CDR1 MDHEN, CDR2 SYDVKM. The CDR3 length is 15 residues.

The chain combines TRBV7-3 with TRBJ1-4; 10 bases fit TRBD1. V lost 7 bases to trimming and J lost 12 bases; unmatched junction nucleotides: 14. CDR3 length equals 15 residues. In germline, CDR1 is SGHTA, CDR2 FQGTGA. CDR3: CASTPGQGLGLELFF. CDR3 DNA: TGTGCCAGCACCCCGGGACAGGGGCTCGGGTTGGAACTGTTTTTT.

The chain recombines TRBV28 with TRBJ2-7; D is possibly TRBD2 (5 bases). Trimming removed 2 bases at V and 0 bases at J, with 11 bases between. This CDR3 has 15 residues. Germline V gene data show CDR1 as MDHEN and CDR2 as SYDVKM. This chain's CDR3 is CASSLRGPSSYEQYF. The CDR3 nucleotides are TGTGCCAGCAGTTTACGCGGGCCGAGCTCCTACGAGCAGTACTTC.

The chain employs TRBV20-1 and TRBJ2-5, with D unclear. Germline CDR1 DFQATT, CDR2 SNEGSKA (reference sequence). Trimming pared 6 bases from V and 7 bases from J, leaving 9 bases between. The CDR3 runs to 10 residues. The CDR3 nucleotides are TGCAGTGCCCTCCATGGGACCCAGTACTTC. Translating gives CSALHGTQYF.

The CDR3 DNA reads TGTGCCAGCAGATGGACTAGCGGAATATACGAGCAGTACTTC. It translates to CASRWTSGIYEQYF. The rearrangement links TRBV6-1 to TRBJ2-7; 10 bases fit TRBD2. Germline CDR1 is MNHNS and CDR2 is SASEGT. The CDR3 runs 14 residues. With 6 bases clipped from V and 4 bases from J, the junction kept 6 bases outside the gene matches.

V usage is TRBV27 and J usage is TRBJ1-3; D unclear. The CDR3 contains 13 residues. Trimming stripped 4 bases from V and 7 bases from J, with 11 bases between. The germline CDR1 and CDR2 sequences are MNHEY and SMNVEV (reference sequence). CDR3 in amino acids: CASSSVLGNTIYF. The DNA of the CDR3 is TGTGCCAGCAGTTCAGTTCTGGGGAACACCATATATTTT.

The chain couples TRBV7-2 to TRBJ2-3; tentative D call: TRBD2 (6 bases). This CDR3 comprises 19 residues. Between the trimmed V and J ends, which lost 1 base and 3 bases, there was a span of 23 bases. The germline CDR1 and CDR2 sequences are SGHTA and FQGNSA. The DNA of the CDR3 is TGTGCCAGCAGCTTAGTTCAGCTCAGGAGGGACCGGTGGACAGATACGCAGTATTTT. Translated, it gives CASSLVQLRRDRWTDTQYF. The entire variable domain, with the rest obtained from reference TRBV7-2 and TRBJ2-3, is as follows: GAGVSQSPSNKVTEKGKDVELRCDPISGHTALYWYRQSLGQGLEFLIYFQGNSAPDKSGLPSDRFSAERTGGSVSTLTIQRTQQEDSAVYLCASSLVQLRRDRWTDTQYFGPGTRLTVL.

The genes are TRBV28 and TRBJ1-2, with D tentatively TRBD1 (5 bases). V was clipped by 1 base and J by 3 bases, with 12 bases between them. Per the germline V gene, CDR1 is MDHEN and CDR2 is SYDVKM. The CDR3 consists of 15 residues. CDR3 residues: CASSLSNGDYYGYTF. The CDR3 nucleotides are TGTGCCAGCAGTTTATCAAACGGGGACTACTATGGCTACACCTTC.

The V and J genes are TRBV18 and TRBJ1-4; a weak D match, TRBD1 (6 bases). The CDR3 length is 17 residues. V was trimmed by 3 bases and J by 5 bases, leaving 19 bases between them. Germline CDR1 and CDR2: KGHSH and LQKENI. Here the CDR3 reads CASSPGRGIRDNEKLFF. CDR3 bases: TGTGCCAGCTCACCTGGAAGGGGGATTAGGGACAATGAAAAACTGTTTTTT.

In DNA form, the CDR3 reads TGCGCCAGCAGCCAAGTGGTCCTTCGGGAGGGCCTCGATGAGCAGTTCTTC. Encoded protein: CASSQVVLREGLDEQFF. The chain couples TRBV4-1 to TRBJ2-1, with 8 bases fitting TRBD2. Germline assignment: CDR1 MGHRA and CDR2 YSYEKL. With 1 base clipped from V and 8 bases from J, the junction kept 13 bases outside the gene matches. CDR3 length: 17 residues.

CDR3 DNA sequence: TGTGCCAGCAGCGTAGGGACAGGGGTTACCGGCTACACCTTC. Protein: CASSVGTGVTGYTF. This chain uses TRBV9 with TRBJ1-2; 9 bases map to TRBD1. Trimming cost V 0 bases and J 8 bases; bases outside gene matches: 5. The CDR3 covers 14 residues. The germline CDR1 and CDR2 sequences are SGDLS and YYNGEE.

The chain uses TRBV7-9 and TRBJ2-1; D might be TRBD1 (6 bases). Trimming stripped 8 bases from V and 3 bases from J, with 11 bases between. Per the germline V gene, CDR1 is SEHNR and CDR2 is FQNEAQ (reference sequence). This CDR3 spans 13 amino acids. The CDR3 loop reads CASCQTGYNEQFF. As DNA, the CDR3 is TGTGCCAGCTGCCAGACAGGCTACAATGAGCAGTTCTTC.

V usage is TRBV27 and J usage is TRBJ2-3; D gene uncertain. This CDR3 contains 17 residues. V was cut by 6 bases and J by 0 bases, with 19 bases left in between. The V gene's germline CDR1 is MNHEY and CDR2 SMNVEV (reference sequence). CDR3 residues: CASSNDPLAYSTDTQYF. The CDR3 coding sequence is TGTGCCAGCAGCAACGACCCCCTGGCGTATAGCACAGATACGCAGTATTTT.

V is TRBV10-3 and J is TRBJ2-1, with 14 bases that match TRBD2. V trimming: 8 bases; J trimming: 0 bases; junction bases outside the gene matches: 3. Germline-derived CDR1 and CDR2 are ENHRY and SYGVKD. CDR3 size: 16 residues. CDR3 in DNA: TGTGCCATCTCGGGGACTAGCGGGAGCTCCTACAATGAGCAGTTCTTC. Protein product: CAISGTSGSSYNEQFF.

V gene TRBV28 combines with J gene TRBJ1-1; weak D call: TRBD1 (5 bases). Trimming stripped 3 bases from V and 5 bases from J, with 10 bases between. In germline, CDR1 is MDHEN, CDR2 SYDVKM. The CDR3 contains 13 residues. In DNA, the CDR3 is TGTGCCAGCAGTTTCGGGGCAGGGACTGAAGCTTTCTTT. This codes for CASSFGAGTEAFF.

The chain links TRBV7-2 to TRBJ2-5; no clear D. The end of the DNA is better explained by TRBJ2-7, so the J call may be wrong. Germline V gene lookup returns CDR1 SGHTA and CDR2 FQGNSA. This CDR3 has 16 amino acids. The CDR3 reads CASSFWLQYSSYEQYF. The CDR3 region has the DNA TGTGCCAGCAGCTTTTGGTTACAGTACAGCTCCTACGAGCAGTACTTC.

This clone was detected only a few times. This chain joins TRBV29-1 and TRBJ1-1, with 7 bases identical to TRBD1. The junction had 5 bases not matched to a gene; V was cut back by 5 bases and J by 8 bases. This CDR3 has 11 residues. The germline V gene encodes CDR1 SQVTM and CDR2 ANQGSEA. As DNA, the CDR3 is TGCAGCGTTTTACAGGGGACGGAAGCTTTCTTT. The encoded protein is CSVLQGTEAFF.

This clone was observed a single time. As DNA, the CDR3 is TGTGCCAGCAGCTTCTTTCCGGGCTGGGGCTACACCTTC. This gives the protein CASSFFPGWGYTF. The chain has TRBV5-5 and TRBJ1-2; no firm D call. Trimming stripped 2 bases from V and 8 bases from J, with 13 bases between. Germline CDR1 reads SGHKS; CDR2 reads YYEKEE (reference sequence). The CDR3 sequence is 13 residues long.

This clone was counted a single time. The chain is built from TRBV28 and TRBJ2-6; possible D gene TRBD1, 5 bases. V lost 5 bases, J lost 5 bases, and 13 bases lay in between. CDR1 and CDR2 (germline): MDHEN, SYDVKM. This CDR3 spans 15 amino acids. CDR3 in DNA: TGTGCCAGCAGTGGCTTTCTGGGGCGGGCCAACGTCCTGACTTTC. The encoded protein is CASSGFLGRANVLTF.

This clone was seen only once. The chain joins TRBV27 to TRBJ2-1, with 9 bases aligning to TRBD2. This CDR3 comprises 14 residues. Germline V gene lookup returns CDR1 MNHEY and CDR2 SMNVEV (reference sequence). V trimming: 3 bases; J trimming: 7 bases; junction bases outside the gene matches: 4. CDR3 residues: CASSFSGSLNEQFF. CDR3 coding DNA: TGTGCCAGCAGTTTTAGCGGGAGTCTAAATGAGCAGTTCTTC.

The chain couples TRBV27 to TRBJ1-5, with a weak D call TRBD1 (6 bases). Germline-derived CDR1 and CDR2 are MNHEY and SMNVEV (reference sequence). V was clipped by 6 bases and J by 6 bases, with 15 bases between them. This CDR3 spans 14 amino acids. The CDR3 is CASSPEGGFQPQHF. The CDR3 DNA reads as TGTGCCAGCAGCCCCGAGGGGGGATTTCAGCCCCAGCATTTT.

The J gene is TRBJ2-1, the V gene TRBV7-9, with a tentative D call TRBD1 (5 bases). The CDR3 runs 17 residues. In germline, CDR1 is SEHNR, CDR2 FQNEAQ (reference sequence). The V end lost 3 bases, the J end lost 5 bases, and 20 bases lay between the germline ends. CDR3 nucleotides: TGTGCCAGCAGCTTTGAGTCGGTCAGGACATCGGACAATGAGCAGTTCTTC. Protein sequence: CASSFESVRTSDNEQFF.

The rearrangement uses TRBV19 and TRBJ2-7; 10 bases are a match to TRBD2. After removal of 6 bases from V and 2 bases from J, the junction contained 4 bases not matched to a gene. In germline, CDR1 is LNHDA, CDR2 SQIVND (reference sequence). The CDR3 has 14 residues. This CDR3 is CASREREGPYEQYF. DNA for the CDR3: TGTGCCAGTAGAGAGCGGGAGGGCCCCTACGAGCAGTACTTC.

The chain recombines TRBV6-1 with TRBJ1-5; 7 bases are a match to TRBD1. Germline CDR1 MNHNS, CDR2 SASEGT. J lost 8 bases, V lost 1 base, and 5 bases had no gene match. The CDR3 is 14 amino acids. Here the CDR3 DNA reads TGTGCCAGCAGTGAAGGACAGGGTTTGGAGCCCCAGCATTTT. Its translation is CASSEGQGLEPQHF.

This chain uses TRBV2 with TRBJ2-5, with 9 bases that match TRBD1. This CDR3 contains 13 residues. Germline CDR1 and CDR2: SNHLY and FYNNEI. V dropped 9 bases and J dropped 5; count of bases not matched to a gene: 7. As DNA, the CDR3 is TGTGCCAGGCTGGGACAGGGCGACGAGACCCAGTACTTC. This gives the protein CARLGQGDETQYF.